Presented here are 4 T cell receptor beta chains from one specimen sequenced in a study of shared clonotypes between healthy human individuals. The data were produced by immunoSEQ multiplex PCR, yet TCRdb's version contains in-frame clones alone and is incomplete. The sample lists approximately 530,000 clones; 90% to 96% were seen once. The sequenced material came from naive CD4+ T cells sorted from blood. Subset meaning: CD45RA+ positively selected. The receptors come from a woman under 40 in good health.

V and J are TRBV19 and TRBJ1-2; 7 nucleotides line up with TRBD1. This CDR3 region has 15 residues. Germline V gene sequence: CDR1 LNHDA, CDR2 SQIVND (reference sequence). Trimming at V came to 5 bases and at J to 4 bases, leaving 10 bases not matched to a gene. CDR3 DNA sequence: TGTGCCAGTAGTTCGGAATCGACAGGGAGCTATGGCTACACCTTC. Translating it yields CASSSESTGSYGYTF.

V usage is TRBV7-9 and J usage is TRBJ1-2, with TRBD1 identical over 9 bases. The V gene's germline CDR1 is SEHNR and CDR2 FQNEAQ (reference sequence). J was trimmed by 7 bases and V by 5 bases; bases with no gene match: 17. CDR3 length equals 17 residues. The CDR3 DNA follows: TGTGCCAGCAGCCCAAGAGGGGGGGACAGGGAGTTGGTTGGCTACACCTTC. Translating gives CASSPRGGDRELVGYTF. Supplemented by reference TRBV7-9 and TRBJ1-2, the full variable domain reads DTGVSQNPRHKITKRGQNVTFRCDPISEHNRLYWYRQTLGQGPEFLTYFQNEAQLEKSRLLSDRFSAERPKGSFSTLEIQRTEQGDSAMYLCASSPRGGDRELVGYTFGSGTRLTVV.

CDR3 nucleotide sequence: TGTGCCAGCAGCGGCCCGGGACTAGCGGGAGTTTTGCAGTTCTTC. Encoded protein: CASSGPGLAGVLQFF. The rearrangement links TRBV9 to TRBJ2-1; TRBD2 agrees at 14 bases. This CDR3 has 15 residues. V gave up 3 bases and J gave up 12 bases; unmatched junction bases: 8. The germline V gene has CDR1 SGDLS and CDR2 YYNGEE.

This chain connects TRBV18 to TRBJ2-7; 9 bases match TRBD2. The V gene's germline CDR1 is KGHSH and CDR2 LQKENI. The trim removed 2 bases at V and 3 bases at J, leaving 8 bases unmatched. The CDR3 contains 16 residues. Written as DNA, the CDR3 is TGTGCCAGCTCACCAAAACCGGGACTAGCAGACTACGAGCAGTACTTC. Amino acid sequence: CASSPKPGLADYEQYF.